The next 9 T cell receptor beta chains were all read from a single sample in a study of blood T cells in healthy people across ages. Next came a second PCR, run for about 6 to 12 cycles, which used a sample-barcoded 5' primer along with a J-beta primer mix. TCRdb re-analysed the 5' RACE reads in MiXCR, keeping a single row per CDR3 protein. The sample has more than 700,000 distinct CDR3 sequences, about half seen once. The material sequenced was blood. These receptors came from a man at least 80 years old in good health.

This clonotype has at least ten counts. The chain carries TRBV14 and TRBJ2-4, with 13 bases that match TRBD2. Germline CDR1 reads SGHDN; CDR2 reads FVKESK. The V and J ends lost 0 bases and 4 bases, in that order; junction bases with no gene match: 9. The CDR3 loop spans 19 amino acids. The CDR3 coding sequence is TGTGCCAGCAGCCAAGAGGTCGGACTAGCGGGAGACGGTAAAAACATTCAGTACTTC. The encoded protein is CASSQEVGLAGDGKNIQYF. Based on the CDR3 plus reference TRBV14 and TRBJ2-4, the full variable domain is EAGVTQFPSHSVIEKGQTVTLRCDPISGHDNLYWYRRVMGKEIKFLLHFVKESKQDESGMPNNRFLAERTGGTYSTLKVQPAELEDSGVYFCASSQEVGLAGDGKNIQYFGAGTRLSVL.

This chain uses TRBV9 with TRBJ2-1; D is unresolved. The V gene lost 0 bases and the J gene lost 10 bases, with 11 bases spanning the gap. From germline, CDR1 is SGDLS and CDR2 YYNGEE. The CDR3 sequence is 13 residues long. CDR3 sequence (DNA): TGTGCCAGCAGCGTAGGCGATCCCACGGAGCAGTTCTTC. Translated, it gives CASSVGDPTEQFF.

The CDR3 DNA reads as TGTGCCAGCAGTATCCGGGAGGGGCATTATGAGCAGTTCTTC. Its protein is CASSIREGHYEQFF. V and J are TRBV27 and TRBJ2-1, with 8 nucleotides matching TRBD2. The V gene's germline CDR1 is MNHEY and CDR2 SMNVEV (reference sequence). J gave up 8 bases and V 5 bases, and 8 bases lay outside the gene matches. The CDR3 runs to 14 residues.

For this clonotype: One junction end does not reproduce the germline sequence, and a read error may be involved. CDR3 bases: TGTGCCAGCAGCAGGACAACTAGTGGGGTAAATCGGGCAGACACGCAGTATTTT. Its protein is CASSRTTSGVNRADTQYF. The genes are TRBV6-1 and TRBJ2-3; D tentatively fits TRBD1 or TRBD2 (5 bases each). The germline gives CDR1 MNHNS, CDR2 SASEGT. CDR3 length: 18 residues.

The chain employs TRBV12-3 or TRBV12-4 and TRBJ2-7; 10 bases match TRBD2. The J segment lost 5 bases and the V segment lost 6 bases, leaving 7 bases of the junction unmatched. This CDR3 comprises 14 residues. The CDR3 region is CASRLTSGLNEQYF. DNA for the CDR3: TGTGCCAGCAGGTTGACTAGCGGGCTCAACGAGCAGTACTTC.

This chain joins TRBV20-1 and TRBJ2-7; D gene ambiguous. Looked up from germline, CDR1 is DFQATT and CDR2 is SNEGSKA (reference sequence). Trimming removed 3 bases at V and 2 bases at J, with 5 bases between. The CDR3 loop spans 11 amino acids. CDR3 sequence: CSASGTYEQYF. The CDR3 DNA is TGCAGTGCTAGTGGCACCTACGAGCAGTACTTC.

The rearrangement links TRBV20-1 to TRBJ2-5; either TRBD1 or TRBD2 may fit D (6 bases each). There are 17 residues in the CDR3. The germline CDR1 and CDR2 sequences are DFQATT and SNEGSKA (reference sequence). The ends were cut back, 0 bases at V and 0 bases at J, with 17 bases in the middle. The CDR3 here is CSARDPCGTRHQETQYF. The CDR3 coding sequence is TGCAGTGCTAGAGATCCCTGCGGGACACGCCACCAAGAGACCCAGTACTTC.

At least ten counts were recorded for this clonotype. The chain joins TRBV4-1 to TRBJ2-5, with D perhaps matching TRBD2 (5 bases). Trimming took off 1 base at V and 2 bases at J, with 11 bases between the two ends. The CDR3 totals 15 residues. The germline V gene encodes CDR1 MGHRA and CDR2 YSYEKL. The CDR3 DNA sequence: TGCGCCAGCAGCCAAGGGGGAGAGTTACAAGAGACCCAGTACTTC. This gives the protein CASSQGGELQETQYF.

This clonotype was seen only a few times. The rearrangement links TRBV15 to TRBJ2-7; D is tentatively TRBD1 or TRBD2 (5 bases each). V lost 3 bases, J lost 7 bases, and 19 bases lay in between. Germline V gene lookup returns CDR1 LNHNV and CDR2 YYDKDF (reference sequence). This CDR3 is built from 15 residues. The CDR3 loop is CATSSLSVGVGEQYF. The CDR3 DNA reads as TGTGCCACCAGCAGCCTTTCCGTGGGGGTAGGGGAGCAGTACTTC.